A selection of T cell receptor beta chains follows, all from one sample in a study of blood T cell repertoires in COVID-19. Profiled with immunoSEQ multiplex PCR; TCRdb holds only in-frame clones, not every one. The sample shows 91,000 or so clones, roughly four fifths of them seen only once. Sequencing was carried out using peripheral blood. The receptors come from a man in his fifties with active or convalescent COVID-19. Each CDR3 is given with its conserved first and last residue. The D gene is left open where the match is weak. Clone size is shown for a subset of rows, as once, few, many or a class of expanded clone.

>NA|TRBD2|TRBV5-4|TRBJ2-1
CASSPAGVAYNEQFF
TGTGCCAGCAGCCCAGCGGGGGTCGCCTACAATGAGCAGTTCTTC
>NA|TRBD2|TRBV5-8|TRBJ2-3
CASSSGGADTQYF
TGTGCCAGCAGCTCGGGGGGGGCAGATACGCAGTATTTT
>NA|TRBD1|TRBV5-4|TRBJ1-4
CASSLGTAEKLFF
TGTGCCAGCAGCCTTGGGACAGCCGAAAAACTGTTTTTT
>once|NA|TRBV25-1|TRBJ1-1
CASSRGAGTEAFF
TGTGCCAGCAGCCGCGGCGCGGGTACTGAAGCTTTCTTT
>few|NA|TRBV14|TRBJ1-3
CASSPQGSSGNTIYF
TGTGCCAGCAGTCCCCAGGGATCGTCTGGAAACACCATATATTTT
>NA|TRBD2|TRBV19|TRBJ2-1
CASSLVAGGNYNEQFF
TGTGCCAGTAGTTTGGTAGCGGGGGGGAATTACAATGAGCAGTTCTTC
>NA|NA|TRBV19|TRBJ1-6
CASRPPRVSGNSPLHF
TGTGCCAGTAGACCCCCCCGGGTGTCGGGGAATTCACCCCTCCACTTT
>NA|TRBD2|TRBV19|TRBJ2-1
CASSIQAGGYNEQFF
TGTGCCAGTAGTATTCAAGCGGGGGGGTACAATGAGCAGTTCTTC
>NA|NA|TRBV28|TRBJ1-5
CASRQGTQPQHF
TGTGCCAGCAGACAGGGAACGCAGCCCCAGCATTTT
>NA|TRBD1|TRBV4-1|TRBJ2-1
CASSQDPQGAGNEQFF
TGCGCCAGCAGCCAAGACCCACAGGGGGCGGGCAATGAGCAGTTCTTC
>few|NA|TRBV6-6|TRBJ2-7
CASSNRGFAYEQYF
TGTGCCAGCAGTAATCGGGGGTTCGCCTACGAGCAGTACTTC
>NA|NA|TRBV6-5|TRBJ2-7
CASSLQGSYEQYF
TGTGCCAGCAGCTTACAGGGCTCCTACGAGCAGTACTTC
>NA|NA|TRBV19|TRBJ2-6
CASTKGVSGANVLTF
TGTGCCAGTACCAAAGGGGTCTCTGGGGCCAACGTCCTGACTTTC
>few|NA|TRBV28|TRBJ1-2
CASRYQGNYGYTF
TGTGCCAGCAGATACCAGGGGAACTATGGCTACACCTTC
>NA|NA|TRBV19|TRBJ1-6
CATLSGEYNSPLHF
TGTGCCACCTTAAGTGGAGAGTATAATTCACCCCTCCACTTT
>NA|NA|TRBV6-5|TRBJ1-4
CASSRWTSINEKLFF
TGTGCCAGCAGTCGTTGGACAAGCATTAATGAAAAACTGTTTTTT
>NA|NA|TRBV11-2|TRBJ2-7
CASSAQGYEQYF
TGTGCCAGCAGCGCCCAGGGCTACGAGCAGTACTTC
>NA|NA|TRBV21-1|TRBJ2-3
CASSARLAGMDTQYF
TGTGCCAGCAGCGCCCGACTAGCGGGGATGGATACGCAGTATTTT
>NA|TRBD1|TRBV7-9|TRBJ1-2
CASSSTGIDGYTF
TGTGCCAGCAGCTCGACAGGGATCGATGGCTACACCTTC
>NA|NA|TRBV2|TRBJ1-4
CASSESTSNEKLFF
TGTGCCAGCAGTGAGTCTACCTCAAATGAAAAACTGTTTTTT
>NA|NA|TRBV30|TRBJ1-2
CAAERFGYTF
TGTGCCGCGGAAAGGTTTGGCTACACCTTC
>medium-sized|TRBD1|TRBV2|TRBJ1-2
CASSPGTGTNRDGYTF
TGTGCCAGCAGCCCCGGGACAGGGACGAATAGGGATGGCTACACCTTC
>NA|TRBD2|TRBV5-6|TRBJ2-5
CASSFVAGEPLETQYF
TGTGCCAGCAGCTTTGTAGCGGGGGAACCCCTGGAGACCCAGTACTTC
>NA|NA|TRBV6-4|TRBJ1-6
CASAKEEWNSPLHF
TGTGCCAGCGCCAAGGAGGAATGGAATTCACCCCTCCACTTT
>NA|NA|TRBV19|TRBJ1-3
CASSIDSSGNTIYF
TGTGCCAGTAGTATCGACAGCTCTGGAAACACCATATATTTT
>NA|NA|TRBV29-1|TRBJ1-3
CSVVTPLSGNTIYF
TGCAGCGTCGTGACACCGCTCTCTGGAAACACCATATATTTT
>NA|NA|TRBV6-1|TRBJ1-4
CASSDSGNLANEKLFF
TGTGCCAGCAGTGATTCAGGGAATTTAGCTAATGAAAAACTGTTTTTT
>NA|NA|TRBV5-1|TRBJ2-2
CASSLMSTGELFF
TGCGCCAGCAGCTTGATGAGCACCGGGGAGCTGTTTTTT
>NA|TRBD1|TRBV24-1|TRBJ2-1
CATSTGGPEEQFF
TGTGCCACCAGCACAGGGGGCCCAGAGGAGCAGTTCTTC
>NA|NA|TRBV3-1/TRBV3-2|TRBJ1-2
CASSQDSGRGYTF
TGTGCCAGCAGCCAAGATTCAGGGAGGGGCTACACCTTC
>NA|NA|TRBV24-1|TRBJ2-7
CATSDPGRVQGQYF
TGTGCCACCAGTGATCCAGGACGGGTTCAGGGGCAGTACTTC
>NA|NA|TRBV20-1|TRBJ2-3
CSARSGSQYF
TGCAGTGCTAGGTCAGGGTCGCAGTATTTT
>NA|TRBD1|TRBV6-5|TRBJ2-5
CASTNVGTGHETQYF
TGTGCCAGCACCAACGTGGGGACAGGGCACGAGACCCAGTACTTC
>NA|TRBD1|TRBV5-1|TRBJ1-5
CASSWTGDGNQPQHF
TGCGCCAGCAGCTGGACAGGGGATGGAAATCAGCCCCAGCATTTT
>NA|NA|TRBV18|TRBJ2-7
CASSPPEGGGKYEQYF
TGTGCCAGCTCACCTCCGGAGGGGGGGGGCAAGTACGAGCAGTACTTC
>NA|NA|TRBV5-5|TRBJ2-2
CASSLLNTGELFF
TGTGCCAGCAGCTTGCTGAACACCGGGGAGCTGTTTTTT
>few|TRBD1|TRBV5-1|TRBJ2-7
CASRLDRADEQYF
TGCGCCAGCAGGCTCGACAGGGCGGACGAGCAGTACTTC
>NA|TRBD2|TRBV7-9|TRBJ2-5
CASSLGTSGGLETQYF
TGTGCCAGCAGCCTAGGGACTAGCGGGGGGCTCGAGACCCAGTACTTC
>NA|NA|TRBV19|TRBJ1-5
CASSTRQGNQPQHF
TGTGCCAGTAGTACCCGTCAGGGAAATCAGCCCCAGCATTTT
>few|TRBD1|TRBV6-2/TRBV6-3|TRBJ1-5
CASSKTGGHQPQHF
TGTGCCAGCAGTAAGACAGGGGGTCATCAGCCCCAGCATTTT
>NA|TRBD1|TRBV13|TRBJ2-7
CASSRGEAGTGWHEQYF
TGTGCCAGCAGCAGGGGGGAGGCCGGGACAGGGTGGCACGAGCAGTACTTC
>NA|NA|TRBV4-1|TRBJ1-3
CASSRRGTGNTIYF
TGCGCCAGCAGCCGGAGGGGTACTGGAAACACCATATATTTT